A selection of T cell receptor beta chains follows, all from one sample in a study of spatial heterogeneity in lung cancer. TCRdb reanalysed the 5' RACE reads using MiXCR and keeps one entry per CDR3 protein. This sample yields thousands of distinct CDR3 sequences, of which 3% to 4% are seen a single time; approximately 15% belongs to the top ten. The material was lung tumor tissue, obtained at surgery. Receptor source: a male donor with early-stage non-small cell lung cancer. The CDR3 runs from the conserved cysteine through the conserved F or W. The order of the fields is CDR3 protein, CDR3 DNA, J gene, D gene, clone size, V gene. The D gene is left open where the match is weak. Clone size is given as once, few or many counts, or a class when the clone is expanded.

cdr3_aa: CASSSGQLNTEAFF; cdr3_nt: TGTGCCAGCAGTTCCGGACAGTTGAACACTGAAGCTTTCTTT; j_call: TRBJ1-1; d_call: NA; clone_size: many; v_call: TRBV3-1
cdr3_aa: CSARVAVGGRGYNEQFF; cdr3_nt: TGCAGTGCTAGAGTAGCGGTTGGCGGGAGAGGTTACAATGAGCAGTTCTTC; j_call: TRBJ2-1; d_call: TRBD2; clone_size: many; v_call: TRBV20-1
cdr3_aa: CASRDLAPTGELFF; cdr3_nt: TGTGCCAGCAGGGACCTAGCGCCCACCGGGGAGCTGTTTTTT; j_call: TRBJ2-2; d_call: NA; clone_size: many; v_call: TRBV12-3/TRBV12-4
cdr3_aa: CASKRTGEPAFF; cdr3_nt: TGTGCCAGCAAGCGGACAGGGGAGCCAGCTTTCTTT; j_call: TRBJ1-1; d_call: TRBD1; clone_size: many; v_call: TRBV6-2/TRBV6-3
cdr3_aa: CASSLDLSVEQETQYF; cdr3_nt: TGTGCCAGCAGCTTAGACTTGTCAGTTGAGCAAGAGACCCAGTACTTC; j_call: TRBJ2-5; d_call: NA; clone_size: many; v_call: TRBV11-1
cdr3_aa: CASSLEHSYGYTF; cdr3_nt: TGTGCCAGCAGCTTAGAACATAGCTATGGCTACACCTTC; j_call: TRBJ1-2; d_call: NA; clone_size: medium-sized; v_call: TRBV7-9
cdr3_aa: CASSSSGADTQYF; cdr3_nt: TGTGCCAGCAGTTCCTCCGGGGCAGATACGCAGTATTTT; j_call: TRBJ2-3; d_call: NA; clone_size: many; v_call: TRBV28
cdr3_aa: CSVDRAGSKETQYF; cdr3_nt: TGCAGCGTTGACCGGGCAGGGAGTAAGGAGACCCAGTACTTC; j_call: TRBJ2-5; d_call: NA; clone_size: many; v_call: TRBV29-1
cdr3_aa: CASSLTGTLSGELFF; cdr3_nt: TGTGCCAGCAGCCTAACCGGGACTCTATCCGGGGAGCTGTTTTTT; j_call: TRBJ2-2; d_call: NA; clone_size: medium-sized; v_call: TRBV6-2/TRBV6-3
cdr3_aa: CASSIQGTGTEAFF; cdr3_nt: TGTGCCAGTAGTATCCAGGGGACGGGCACTGAAGCTTTCTTT; j_call: TRBJ1-1; d_call: NA; clone_size: many; v_call: TRBV19
cdr3_aa: CAIRAGGRTNEKLFF; cdr3_nt: TGTGCCATCCGTGCAGGGGGCAGAACTAATGAAAAACTGTTTTTT; j_call: TRBJ1-4; d_call: TRBD1; clone_size: many; v_call: TRBV10-3
cdr3_aa: CAWRGSGYTGELFF; cdr3_nt: TGTGCCTGGAGAGGGTCAGGGTACACCGGGGAGCTGTTTTTT; j_call: TRBJ2-2; d_call: NA; clone_size: many; v_call: TRBV30
cdr3_aa: CASSSGALRPQHF; cdr3_nt: TGTGCCAGCAGCTCCGGGGCTCTGAGGCCCCAGCATTTT; j_call: TRBJ1-5; d_call: NA; clone_size: many; v_call: TRBV7-2
cdr3_aa: CASSFGRMQSNTGELFF; cdr3_nt: TGTGCCAGCAGCTTCGGACGGATGCAGTCGAACACCGGGGAGCTGTTTTTT; j_call: TRBJ2-2; d_call: NA; clone_size: many; v_call: TRBV13
cdr3_aa: CASSLSGQGETQYF; cdr3_nt: TGTGCCAGCAGCTTATCTGGACAAGGGGAGACCCAGTACTTC; j_call: TRBJ2-5; d_call: NA; clone_size: many; v_call: TRBV7-3
cdr3_aa: CASRDQTDAYEQYF; cdr3_nt: TGTGCCAGCAGGGACCAGACTGACGCCTACGAGCAGTACTTC; j_call: TRBJ2-7; d_call: NA; clone_size: medium-sized; v_call: TRBV7-9
cdr3_aa: CSASPGSGGSSYEQYF; cdr3_nt: TGCAGTGCTAGTCCCGGTAGCGGAGGTAGCTCCTACGAGCAGTACTTC; j_call: TRBJ2-7; d_call: NA; clone_size: medium-sized; v_call: TRBV20-1
cdr3_aa: CASSLRGRTNEQFF; cdr3_nt: TGTGCCAGCAGCTTGAGGGGAAGGACGAATGAGCAGTTCTTC; j_call: TRBJ2-1; d_call: NA; clone_size: many; v_call: TRBV5-4
cdr3_aa: CASTESRRGDEKLFF; cdr3_nt: TGTGCCAGTACTGAATCAAGGAGGGGCGATGAAAAACTGTTTTTT; j_call: TRBJ1-4; d_call: NA; clone_size: many; v_call: TRBV19
cdr3_aa: CASRGPGEQYF; cdr3_nt: TGCGCCAGCAGGGGACCTGGGGAGCAGTACTTC; j_call: TRBJ2-7; d_call: NA; clone_size: medium-sized; v_call: TRBV10-2
cdr3_aa: CATSDTGTVDPYEQYF; cdr3_nt: TGTGCCACCAGTGATACAGGGACAGTCGACCCCTACGAGCAGTACTTC; j_call: TRBJ2-7; d_call: TRBD1; clone_size: medium-sized; v_call: TRBV24-1
cdr3_aa: CASSEDRGLAEIPTDTQYF; cdr3_nt: TGTGCCAGCAGTGAAGATAGGGGACTAGCGGAAATCCCCACAGATACGCAGTATTTT; j_call: TRBJ2-3; d_call: TRBD2; clone_size: many; v_call: TRBV6-1
cdr3_aa: CASSLQLADNEQFF; cdr3_nt: TGTGCCAGCAGCTTACAACTAGCGGACAATGAGCAGTTCTTC; j_call: TRBJ2-1; d_call: TRBD2; clone_size: medium-sized; v_call: TRBV7-3
cdr3_aa: CASKEGSDYGYTF; cdr3_nt: TGCGCCAGCAAGGAAGGGTCGGACTATGGCTACACCTTC; j_call: TRBJ1-2; d_call: NA; clone_size: many; v_call: TRBV5-1
cdr3_aa: CASSLWTGTSSGANVLTF; cdr3_nt: TGCGCCAGCAGCTTATGGACAGGGACGAGCTCTGGGGCCAACGTCCTGACTTTC; j_call: TRBJ2-6; d_call: TRBD1; clone_size: medium-sized; v_call: TRBV5-1
cdr3_aa: CASSPRGGRGTGELFF; cdr3_nt: TGTGCCAGCAGTCCCCGAGGGGGTAGAGGGACCGGGGAGCTGTTTTTT; j_call: TRBJ2-2; d_call: NA; clone_size: medium-sized; v_call: TRBV2
cdr3_aa: CASTDRVFTEAFF; cdr3_nt: TGCGCCAGCACCGACAGGGTTTTCACTGAAGCTTTCTTT; j_call: TRBJ1-1; d_call: TRBD1; clone_size: many; v_call: TRBV10-2
cdr3_aa: CASSSAPGRETQYF; cdr3_nt: TGCGCCAGCAGCTCCGCTCCGGGACGAGAGACCCAGTACTTC; j_call: TRBJ2-5; d_call: NA; clone_size: many; v_call: TRBV5-1